This T cell receptor (beta chain) stems from a study of T cells in Graves' hyperthyroidism and ophthalmopathy. The study, taken as a whole, reports: Most expanded thyroid clonotypes above 0.001 recurred in blood.

Per germline, CDR1 GTSNPN and CDR2 SVGIG (reference sequence). CDR3 size: 12 residues. The J segment lost 5 bases and the V segment lost 7 bases, leaving 2 bases of the junction unmatched. Orbital computed tomography, thyroid ultrasound, serum thyroxine and TRAb, and clinical symptoms together informed the diagnoses. On this clonotype itself: Its antigen is undetermined.

The TCR beta CDR3 regions underwent amplification using RNA transcripts as the source. Primed by the HTBI set, a first-round RT-PCR was run on the TCR CDR3. TCRdb independently ran MiXCR on the multiplex PCR reads; one entry per CDR3 protein. Of nearly 250,000 distinct CDR3 sequences detected, approximately 23% appear once; the ten largest clones hold around 32%. The sequenced material came from blood. The TCR was taken from a woman aged 40 to 49 with Graves' ophthalmopathy. V gene TRBV30 combines with J gene TRBJ2-5, with 12 positions matching TRBD2. CDR3 DNA sequence: TGTGCCTCGACTAGCGGGAGCGAGACCCAGTACTTC. Translated, it gives CASTSGSETQYF.